These 18 T cell receptor beta chains were all obtained from the same sample, sequenced in a study of blood T cell repertoires in COVID-19 (dated by TCRdb to the early 2020s). Receptor amplification or capture employed the immunoSEQ multiplex PCR assay. TCRdb provides this immuneACCESS table in a form limited to in-frame rearrangements. Some clones are lacking; in checked studies, under half of them reflect an unresolved V gene, and why the rest are absent is not known. The sample table shows approximately 170,000 clones, and roughly 86% are seen once. Just over 2.5% of the sample is in the top ten clones. Material for sequencing was peripheral blood. These receptors were taken from a woman of 80 years or more with COVID-19, enrolled during active disease.

This rearrangement joins TRBV2 to TRBJ2-5; no reliable D call. This CDR3 has 12 residues. The V gene lost 4 bases and the J gene lost 1 base, with 4 bases spanning the gap. The germline V gene has CDR1 SNHLY and CDR2 FYNNEI. CDR3 nucleotides: TGTGCCAGCAGTGTGGCCCAAGAGACCCAGTACTTC. As protein: CASSVAQETQYF.

This sequence joins TRBV7-6 and TRBJ1-4; D is unresolved. The CDR3 runs to 13 residues. CDR1 SGHVS and CDR2 FNYEAQ come from the germline V gene. Deletions cut 5 bases from V and 6 bases from J, with 10 bases between. The CDR3 protein is CASSPFTDEKLFF. Here the CDR3 DNA reads TGTGCCAGCAGCCCTTTTACGGATGAAAAACTGTTTTTT.

This chain connects TRBV6-2 or TRBV6-3 to TRBJ1-1; tentative D call: TRBD1 (6 bases). CDR1 and CDR2 from the germline V gene are MNHEY and SVGEGT. Trimming took off 2 bases at V and 1 base at J, with 17 bases between the two ends. The CDR3 spans 17 residues. The DNA for the CDR3 is TGTGCCAGCAGTTACATGCAGGGGCAGGTGAAGAACACTGAAGCTTTCTTT. Amino acids: CASSYMQGQVKNTEAFF.

The rearrangement joins TRBV7-3 to TRBJ2-1; 7 nucleotides agree with TRBD2. V shed 1 base and J 6 bases; nucleotides not matched to a gene: 0. The germline V gene has CDR1 SGHTA and CDR2 FQGTGA. The CDR3 spans 13 residues. This chain's CDR3 is CASSLRGGNEQFF. CDR3 bases: TGTGCCAGCAGCTTAAGGGGGGGCAATGAGCAGTTCTTC.

The V call is TRBV5-1, the J call TRBJ2-4; 8 positions agree with TRBD2. With V trimmed by 4 bases and J by 5 bases, 8 bases remained unmatched. Germline V gives CDR1 SGHRS, CDR2 YFSETQ. This CDR3 contains 15 residues. CDR3 sequence (DNA): TGCGCCAGCAGCCGGGGGGGTTTGAAAGAAAACATTCAGTACTTC. Its translation: CASSRGGLKENIQYF. Looking up the rest from reference TRBV5-1 and TRBJ2-4 gives the full variable domain: KAGVTQTPRYLIKTRGQQVTLSCSPISGHRSVSWYQQTPGQGLQFLFEYFSETQRNKGNFPGRFSGRQFSNSRSEMNVSTLELGDSALYLCASSRGGLKENIQYFGAGTRLSVL.

This rearrangement joins TRBV9 to TRBJ2-2; D is unclear. V was trimmed by 1 base and J by 2 bases, leaving 12 bases between them. The CDR3 totals 16 residues. Germline lookup yields CDR1 SGDLS and CDR2 YYNGEE. The CDR3 spells CASSVNSFVNTGELFF. The DNA for the CDR3 is TGTGCCAGCAGCGTAAACAGTTTCGTAAACACCGGGGAGCTGTTTTTT. The full variable domain, its missing parts supplied by reference TRBV9 and TRBJ2-2, is DSGVTQTPKHLITATGQRVTLRCSPRSGDLSVYWYQQSLDQGLQFLIQYYNGEERAKGNILERFSAQQFPDLHSELNLSSLELGDSALYFCASSVNSFVNTGELFFGEGSRLTVL.

The rearrangement joins TRBV7-9 to TRBJ1-6, with D hard to call. The CDR3 totals 14 residues. Trimming took off 2 bases at V and 10 bases at J, with 12 bases between the two ends. CDR1 SEHNR and CDR2 FQNEAQ come from the germline V gene (reference sequence). In DNA form, the CDR3 reads TGTGCCAGCAGCTTAAACGGTCGGGAATCACCCCTCCACTTT. Protein product: CASSLNGRESPLHF.

The chain uses TRBV28 and TRBJ2-5; TRBD1 aligns across 10 bases. The V gene's germline CDR1 is MDHEN and CDR2 SYDVKM. CDR3 length equals 15 residues. Trimming took 6 bases from V and 5 from J; bases not matched to a gene: 9. The CDR3 loop is CASRGGQGPWETQYF. The CDR3 DNA sequence: TGTGCCAGCAGGGGGGGACAGGGGCCATGGGAGACCCAGTACTTC.

This clone was observed a handful of times. The genes are TRBV19 and TRBJ2-1, with D tentatively TRBD2 (6 bases). The V end lost 5 bases, the J end lost 2 bases, and 10 bases lay between the germline ends. Germline CDR1 LNHDA, CDR2 SQIVND (reference sequence). This CDR3 comprises 14 residues. CDR3 sequence reads: CASSPTRAYNEQFF. CDR3 nucleotides: TGTGCCAGTAGTCCGACTAGAGCCTACAATGAGCAGTTCTTC.

The chain uses TRBV5-1 and TRBJ2-6, with D tentatively TRBD1 (6 bases). Germline V gene data show CDR1 as SGHRS and CDR2 as YFSETQ. The CDR3 extends over 17 amino acids. V was shortened by 5 bases and J by 2 bases, with 17 bases between the two germline ends. The CDR3 coding sequence is TGCGCCAGCAGAATTGGCGCACCAGGGGCTGGGGCCAACGTCCTGACTTTC. This encodes CASRIGAPGAGANVLTF.

The rearrangement links TRBV5-1 to TRBJ2-3; D unresolved. Trimming cost V 4 bases and J 0 bases, with 9 bases left between them. Germline values: CDR1 SGHRS, CDR2 YFSETQ. The CDR3 loop spans 14 amino acids. This chain's CDR3 is CASSPGGSTDTQYF. In nucleotides, the CDR3 is TGCGCCAGCAGCCCCGGCGGAAGCACAGATACGCAGTATTTT.

The CDR3 region is CASSLGTSFADTQYF. CDR3 sequence (DNA): TGTGCCAGCAGCTTAGGGACTAGTTTTGCCGATACGCAGTATTTT. The gene calls are TRBV7-6 and TRBJ2-3; 7 bases line up with TRBD2. V lost 1 base and J lost 6; bases outside the gene matches: 7. The germline V gene has CDR1 SGHVS and CDR2 FNYEAQ. The CDR3 contains 15 residues.

The CDR3, as DNA: TGTGCCAGCAGTGACCTCGGACAGCCAAAAGACTATGGCTACACCTTC. Residues: CASSDLGQPKDYGYTF. The genes are TRBV28 and TRBJ1-2; a weak D match, TRBD1 (6 bases). The CDR3 runs to 16 residues. Germline CDR1 reads MDHEN; CDR2 reads SYDVKM. The V end lost 5 bases, the J end lost 3 bases, and 19 bases lay between the germline ends.

The gene calls are TRBV7-3 and TRBJ2-1; 10 nucleotides line up with TRBD1. Germline lookup yields CDR1 SGHTA and CDR2 FQGTGA. Germline trimming cut 4 bases from V and 16 bases from J; bases unmatched to any gene: 7. The CDR3 is 12 residues long. The CDR3 region has the DNA TGTGCCAGCAGCTCGGGGACAGGGGAACGATTCTTC. Amino acid sequence: CASSSGTGERFF.

Note on this clone: Its ends do not fully match the called genes, so a read error is possible. The chain links TRBV28 to TRBJ2-1; the D gene is possibly TRBD1 (6 bases). The germline gives CDR1 MDHEN, CDR2 SYDVKM. The CDR3 is 13 amino acids. CDR3 DNA sequence: TGTGCCAGCAGTTTTCCCCCGGGACATCAGGCGGTCTTC. It codes for CASSFPPGHQAVF.

CDR3 nucleotide sequence: TGTGCCAGCAGCTTAGCAGGGGTGGGTCAGCCCCAGCATTTT. This codes for CASSLAGVGQPQHF. This chain links TRBV7-2 with TRBJ1-5; tentative D call: TRBD1 (5 bases). The V end was cut by 0 bases, the J end by 6 bases, with 9 bases between. Germline V gene data show CDR1 as SGHTA and CDR2 as FQGNSA. This CDR3 region has 14 residues.

This chain connects TRBV6-5 to TRBJ1-1; 9 bases agree with TRBD1. J was trimmed by 5 bases and V by 4 bases; bases with no gene match: 5. Per the germline V gene, CDR1 is MNHEY and CDR2 is SVGAGI. The CDR3 has 14 amino acids. CDR3 nucleotides: TGTGCCAGCAGTTCAGGACAGGGGATAACTGAAGCTTTCTTT. Translated, it gives CASSSGQGITEAFF.

This clone occurred once. The chain has TRBV9 and TRBJ2-5; D might be TRBD2 (6 bases). The CDR3 extends over 15 amino acids. Trimming stripped 0 bases from V and 5 bases from J, with 14 bases between. In germline, CDR1 is SGDLS, CDR2 YYNGEE. The CDR3 loop is CASSVGGEPGETQYF. The CDR3 coding sequence is TGTGCCAGCAGCGTAGGCGGGGAGCCGGGTGAGACCCAGTACTTC.